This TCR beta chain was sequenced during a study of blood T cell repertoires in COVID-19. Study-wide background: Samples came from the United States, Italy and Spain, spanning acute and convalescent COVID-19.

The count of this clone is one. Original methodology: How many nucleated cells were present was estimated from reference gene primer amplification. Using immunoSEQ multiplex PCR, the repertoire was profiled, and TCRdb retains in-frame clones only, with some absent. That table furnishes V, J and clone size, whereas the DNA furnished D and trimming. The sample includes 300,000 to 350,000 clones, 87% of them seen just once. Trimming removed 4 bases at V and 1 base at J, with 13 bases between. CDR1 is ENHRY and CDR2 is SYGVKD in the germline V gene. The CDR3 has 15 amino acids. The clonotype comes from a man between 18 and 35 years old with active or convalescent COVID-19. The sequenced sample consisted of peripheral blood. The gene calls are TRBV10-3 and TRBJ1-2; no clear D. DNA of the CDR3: TGTGCCATCAGTGGTTGGACTGAGGATAACTATGGCTACACCTTC. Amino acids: CAISGWTEDNYGYTF.